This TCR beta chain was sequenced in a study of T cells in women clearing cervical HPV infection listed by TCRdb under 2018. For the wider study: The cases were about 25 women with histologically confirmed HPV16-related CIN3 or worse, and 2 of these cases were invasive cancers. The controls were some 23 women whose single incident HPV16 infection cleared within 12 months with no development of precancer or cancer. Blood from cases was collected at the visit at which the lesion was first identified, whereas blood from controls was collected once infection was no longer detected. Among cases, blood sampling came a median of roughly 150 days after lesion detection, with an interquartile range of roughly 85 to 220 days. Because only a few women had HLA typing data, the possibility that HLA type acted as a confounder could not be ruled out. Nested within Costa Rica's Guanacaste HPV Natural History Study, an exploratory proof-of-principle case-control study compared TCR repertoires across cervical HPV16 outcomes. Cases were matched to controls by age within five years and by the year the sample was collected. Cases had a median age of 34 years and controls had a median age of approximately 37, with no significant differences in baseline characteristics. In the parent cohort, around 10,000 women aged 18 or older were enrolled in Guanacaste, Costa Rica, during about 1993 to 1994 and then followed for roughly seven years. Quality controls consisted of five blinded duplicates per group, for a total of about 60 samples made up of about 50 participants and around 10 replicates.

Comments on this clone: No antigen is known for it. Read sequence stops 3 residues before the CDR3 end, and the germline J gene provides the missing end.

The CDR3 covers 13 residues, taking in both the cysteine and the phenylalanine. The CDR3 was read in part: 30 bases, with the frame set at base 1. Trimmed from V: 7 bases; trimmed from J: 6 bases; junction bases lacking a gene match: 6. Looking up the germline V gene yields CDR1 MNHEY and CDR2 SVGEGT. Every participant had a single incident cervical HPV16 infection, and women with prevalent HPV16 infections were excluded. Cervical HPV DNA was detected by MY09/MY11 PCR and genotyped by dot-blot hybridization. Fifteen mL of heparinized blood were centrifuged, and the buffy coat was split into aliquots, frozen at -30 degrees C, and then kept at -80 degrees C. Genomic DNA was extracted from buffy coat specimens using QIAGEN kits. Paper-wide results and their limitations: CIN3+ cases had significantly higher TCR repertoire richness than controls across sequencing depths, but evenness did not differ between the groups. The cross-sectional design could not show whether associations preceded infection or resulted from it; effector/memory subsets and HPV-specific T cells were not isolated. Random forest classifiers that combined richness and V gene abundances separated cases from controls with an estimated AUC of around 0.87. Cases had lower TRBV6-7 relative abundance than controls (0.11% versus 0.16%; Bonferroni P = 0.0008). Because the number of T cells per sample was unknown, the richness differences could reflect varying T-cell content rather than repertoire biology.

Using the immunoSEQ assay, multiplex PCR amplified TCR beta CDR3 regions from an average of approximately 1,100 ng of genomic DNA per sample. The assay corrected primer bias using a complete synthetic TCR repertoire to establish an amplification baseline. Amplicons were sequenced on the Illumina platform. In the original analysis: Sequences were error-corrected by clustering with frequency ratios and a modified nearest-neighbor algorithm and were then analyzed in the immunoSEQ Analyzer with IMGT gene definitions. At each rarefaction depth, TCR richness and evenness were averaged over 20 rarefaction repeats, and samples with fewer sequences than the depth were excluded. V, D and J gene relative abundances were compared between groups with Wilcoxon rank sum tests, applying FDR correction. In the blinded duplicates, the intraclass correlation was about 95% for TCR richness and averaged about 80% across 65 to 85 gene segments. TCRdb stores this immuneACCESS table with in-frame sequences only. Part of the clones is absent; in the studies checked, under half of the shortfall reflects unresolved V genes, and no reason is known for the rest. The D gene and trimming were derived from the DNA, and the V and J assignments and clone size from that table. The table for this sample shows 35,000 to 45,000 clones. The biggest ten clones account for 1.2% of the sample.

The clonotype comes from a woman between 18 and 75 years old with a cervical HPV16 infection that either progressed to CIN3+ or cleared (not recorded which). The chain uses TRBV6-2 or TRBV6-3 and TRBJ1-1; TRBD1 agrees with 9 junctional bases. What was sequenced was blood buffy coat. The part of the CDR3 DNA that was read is TGTGCCAGCATCAAGGACAGGGGCGCTGAA. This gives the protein CASIKDRGAE. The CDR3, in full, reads CASIKDRGAEAFF.